These 28 T cell receptor beta chains originate from one sample sequenced in a study of tumor-infiltrating lymphocytes in primary liver carcinoma. With a constant-region primer, TCR beta cDNA was made from approximately 500 ng of total RNA. ARM-PCR, slightly modified, supplied the TCR beta libraries through three nested multiplex PCR rounds. TRBV1-TRBV30 forward primers paired with a C-beta reverse primer drove the first two PCR rounds, approximately 11 cycles each. TCRdb reprocessed the multiplex PCR reads with MiXCR, giving one entry per CDR3 protein. The sample contains more than 40,000 distinct CDR3 sequences, roughly 70% of which appear only once. Between roughly 17 and 31 mg of unsorted bulk tissue served as the source from which RNA and DNA were co-extracted. The specimen sequenced was liver tumor tissue from sampling region 5. Subset in this sample: tumor region T5, tumor centre. These receptors came from a man aged 40-49 years with primary liver carcinoma and hepatitis B virus infection.

The chain is built from TRBV5-4 and TRBJ2-5; D perhaps matches TRBD2 (5 bases). The CDR3 is made up of 16 amino acids. The germline V gene encodes CDR1 SGHNT and CDR2 YYREEE (reference sequence). V was pared by 6 bases and J by 2 bases, with 20 bases between. The CDR3 loop reads CASNSLSVRLQETQYF. The CDR3 DNA reads TGTGCCAGCAACAGCCTTAGCGTGAGGCTTCAAGAGACCCAGTACTTC.

About this clonotype itself: A read error may be the cause here, since a much bigger clone is one base away. The chain's CDR3 is CSTKRTSGRPTDTQYF. CDR3 sequence (DNA): TGCAGTACTAAAAGGACTAGCGGGAGGCCGACAGATACGCAGTATTTT. V usage is TRBV20-1 and J usage is TRBJ2-3; the match to TRBD2 covers 14 bases. With V trimmed by 8 bases and J by 3 bases, 10 bases remained unmatched. The CDR3 sequence is 16 residues long. CDR1 and CDR2 (germline): DFQATT, SNEGSKA (reference sequence).

On this clonotype itself: It may be a read error: a sequence one base away is much more abundant. The V and J genes are TRBV5-1 and TRBJ1-2; 8 bases match TRBD1. This CDR3 has 14 residues. Germline V CDR1 and CDR2: SGHRS, YFSETQ. The CDR3 DNA sequence: TGCGCCAGCAGCTTTCAGGGGGCGGCCGATGGCTACATCTTC. Translation: CASSFQGAADGYIF.

The rearrangement joins TRBV29-1 to TRBJ2-1; TRBD1 might be the D (5 bases). The length of the CDR3 is 14 residues. V lost 7 bases to trimming and J lost 3 bases, with 16 bases between them. Germline CDR1 is SQVTM and CDR2 is ANQGSEA. CDR3 DNA: TGCAGCGATGTAAGGGGCACCGTCTACAATGAGCAGTTCTTC. This translates into CSDVRGTVYNEQFF.

The sample holds a few counts of this clonotype. The junction shows a germline mismatch at one end, possibly a read error. The rearrangement links TRBV6-5 to TRBJ2-5; TRBD2 is a possible D gene (7 bases). From germline, CDR1 is MNHEY and CDR2 SVGAGI. The CDR3 is 15 amino acids. As DNA, the CDR3 is TGTGCCAGCAGCTCCGGGTTGGGGGGGCAAGGGACCCAGTACTTC. Amino acid sequence: CASSSGLGGQGTQYF.

The chain recombines TRBV7-2 with TRBJ2-5; perhaps TRBD1 as D (5 bases). The CDR3 has 14 residues. V lost 7 bases to trimming and J lost 3 bases, with 15 bases between them. Germline assignment: CDR1 SGHTA and CDR2 FQGNSA. DNA for the CDR3: TGTGCCAGCATCCCTTTCAGGGTGGAAGAGACCCAGTACTTC. Translated, it gives CASIPFRVEETQYF.

Many counts were recorded for this clonotype. V usage is TRBV28 and J usage is TRBJ1-3; possible D gene TRBD1, 6 bases. Trimming took 6 bases from V and 2 from J, leaving 11 bases between them. Germline V gene lookup returns CDR1 MDHEN and CDR2 SYDVKM. The CDR3 contains 14 residues. Here the CDR3 DNA reads TGTGCCAGCAGGACGGACAGTCCTGGAAACACCATATATTTT. Translated, it gives CASRTDSPGNTIYF.

The chain uses TRBV11-2 and TRBJ2-7; 10 bases align to TRBD1. The germline gives CDR1 SGHAT, CDR2 FQNNGV. The CDR3 sequence is 15 residues long. V shed 11 bases, J shed 3 bases, and the junction held 13 bases outside the gene matches. The CDR3 DNA reads as TGTGCCTACAGCACCCGGGACAGGGGTTTCTACGAGCAGTACTTC. Protein product: CAYSTRDRGFYEQYF.

In its sample, this clonotype was seen a few times. The gene calls are TRBV11-2 and TRBJ2-7, with D perhaps being TRBD1 or TRBD2 (6 bases each). Germline CDR1 reads SGHAT; CDR2 reads FQNNGV. Trimming left V 4 bases short and J 4 bases short, with 14 bases between. The CDR3 sequence is 14 residues long. CDR3 amino acids: CASSSTGGGYEQYF. The CDR3 DNA reads as TGTGCCAGCAGCTCTACAGGAGGGGGGTACGAGCAGTACTTC. Filled out from reference TRBV11-2 and TRBJ2-7, the complete variable domain reads EAGVAQSPRYKIIEKRQSVAFWCNPISGHATLYWYQQILGQGPKLLIQFQNNGVVDDSQLPKDRFSAERLKGVDSTLKIQPAKLEDSAVYLCASSSTGGGYEQYFGPGTRLTVT.

A word on this clonotype: No conserved phenylalanine or tryptophan is present at the end of the CDR3, so a read error is the likely explanation. Because the CDR3's place on the DNA is in doubt, the DNA is left out and the CDR3 is given as listed by TCRdb. This chain connects TRBV11-2 to TRBJ2-1; the DNA was not compared with TRBD2, the D call given in the table. CDR1 and CDR2 (germline): SGHAT, FQNNGV. The CDR3 contains 16 residues when both ends are counted. CDR3 in amino acids: CASNYSSTSGRGGGFI.

With respect to this clonotype: A much more abundant neighbour one base away suggests this may be a read error. The chain recombines TRBV28 with TRBJ2-5, with 7 bases aligning to TRBD1. Germline V gives CDR1 MDHEN, CDR2 SYDVKM. This CDR3 has 16 amino acids. The J segment lost 3 bases and the V segment lost 8 bases, leaving 15 bases of the junction unmatched. CDR3 DNA sequence: TGTGCCAGCCGTGTATTACAGGGGTCTGGGGAAGAGACCCAGTACTTC. Residues: CASRVLQGSGEETQYF.

As regards this clonotype: One junction end does not reproduce the germline sequence, and a read error may be involved. The chain couples TRBV6-1 to TRBJ1-2, with D tentatively TRBD1 (5 bases). The CDR3 contains 14 residues. Germline V CDR1 and CDR2: MNHNS, SASEGT. CDR3 in DNA: TGTGCCAGCAGTGACGGCCCAGGGTTGTATGGCTACGCCTTC. Its protein product is CASSDGPGLYGYAF.

In this sample, this clonotype turned up once. The chain combines TRBV11-2 with TRBJ1-2; no clear D. The germline gives CDR1 SGHAT, CDR2 FQNNGV. The CDR3 is 13 amino acids. V gave up 6 bases and J gave up 2 bases, with 10 bases separating them. DNA for the CDR3: TGTGCCAGCAGATTTGAAGGGAACTATGGCTACACCTTC. Residues: CASRFEGNYGYTF.

This clonotype showed up many times. The chain is built from TRBV10-2 and TRBJ1-2, with D tentatively TRBD1 (6 bases). Per germline, CDR1 WSHSY and CDR2 SAAADI. V was clipped by 7 bases and J by 3 bases, with 15 bases between them. This CDR3 has 14 amino acids. The DNA for the CDR3 is TGCGCCAGCACCGAGGGGGGGCTCGACTATGGCTACACCTTC. It is translated as CASTEGGLDYGYTF.

By sample fraction, this clonotype is medium-sized (0.01 to 0.1%). The V and J genes are TRBV11-2 and TRBJ2-1, with TRBD2 matching 7 bases. This CDR3 region has 13 residues. In germline, CDR1 is SGHAT, CDR2 FQNNGV. V dropped 6 bases and J dropped 9; count of bases not matched to a gene: 8. CDR3 in amino acids: CASSQTPSGEQFF. CDR3 coding DNA: TGTGCCAGCAGTCAAACCCCTAGCGGTGAGCAGTTCTTC.

For this clonotype: A much larger clone sits a single nucleotide away, making a read error possible. The rearrangement links TRBV7-9 to TRBJ1-5; no definite D call. CDR1 is SEHNR and CDR2 is FQNEAQ in the germline V gene (reference sequence). V dropped 5 bases and J dropped 5 bases, with 10 bases sitting between them. This CDR3 has 13 residues. CDR3 coding DNA: TGTGCCAGCAGCCCTAAGCACGATCAGCCCCAGCATTTT. Protein product: CASSPKHDQPQHF.

On this clonotype: At one end the junction does not follow the germline gene, possibly because of a read error. The chain couples TRBV19 to TRBJ1-4; D not resolved. Germline loops: CDR1 LNHDA, CDR2 SQIVND (reference sequence). This CDR3 spans 14 amino acids. The CDR3 nucleotides read TGTGTCAGTAGTCAGTTTGCAACTAATGAAAAACTGTTTTTT. Amino acid sequence: CVSSQFATNEKLFF.

V is TRBV10-1 and J is TRBJ2-2; tentative D call: TRBD2 (6 bases). The CDR3 is 13 residues long. The V gene lost 6 bases and the J gene lost 8 bases, with 13 bases spanning the gap. Germline values: CDR1 WNHNN, CDR2 SYGVQD (reference sequence). CDR3 sequence reads: CASSELASGELFF. CDR3 bases: TGCGCCAGCAGCGAGCTAGCGTCGGGGGAGCTGTTTTTT.

J is TRBJ1-2 and V is TRBV28; TRBD1 matches at 7 bases. There are 14 residues in the CDR3. Germline loops: CDR1 MDHEN, CDR2 SYDVKM. J was trimmed by 4 bases and V by 5 bases; bases with no gene match: 7. The CDR3 nucleotides read TGTGCCAGCAGTGCTGGGACAGCGCTCTATGGCTACACCTTC. Translating it yields CASSAGTALYGYTF.

About this clonotype: A much larger clone lies a single base off, so this may be a read error. The chain joins TRBV28 to TRBJ1-2; tentatively, D is TRBD1 (5 bases). The CDR3 is 14 residues long. Germline CDR1 is MDHEN and CDR2 is SYDVKM. Here the CDR3 DNA reads TGTGCCAGGAGTTCTCCGGGGCTTTACTATGGCTACACCTTC. It translates to CARSSPGLYYGYTF.

This clonotype was detected ten times or more. J is TRBJ1-1 and V is TRBV20-1, with D perhaps matching TRBD1 (6 bases). Germline-derived CDR1 and CDR2 are DFQATT and SNEGSKA (reference sequence). The CDR3 extends over 15 amino acids. V lost 3 bases and J 1 base, leaving 15 bases between the germline ends. This chain's CDR3 is CSASPPGQRNTEAFF. For the CDR3, the DNA is TGCAGTGCTAGTCCACCGGGACAAAGGAACACTGAAGCTTTCTTT.

Remarks on this clonotype: A read error may explain this, as a much larger clone is one base away. The chain's CDR3 is CANRREPVGEQYF. The DNA of the CDR3 is TGTGCCAACAGGAGGGAACCCGTGGGCGAGCAGTACTTC. V and J are TRBV6-5 and TRBJ2-7; a weak D match, TRBD2 (6 bases). CDR1 is MNHEY and CDR2 is SVGAGI in the germline V gene. Trimming pared 10 bases from V and 6 bases from J, leaving 19 bases between. CDR3 length: 13 amino acids.

Worth noting for this clonotype: The germline gene is not matched at one end of the junction; a read error may be the cause. V is TRBV5-4 and J is TRBJ1-2; a weak D match, TRBD1 (5 bases). This CDR3 comprises 14 residues. Germline values: CDR1 SGHNT, CDR2 YYREEE (reference sequence). CDR3 amino acids: CASSLTGSRVSYTF. Written as DNA, the CDR3 is TGTGCTAGCAGCTTGACCGGTAGCAGGGTCAGCTACACCTTC.

For this clonotype: A junction boundary mismatches the germline segment, possibly from a read error. The CDR3 bases are TGTGCCGGCAGCTTAGGACTAGCGGGAGTGGAATACTTC. Translated, it gives CAGSLGLAGVEYF. The chain couples TRBV11-2 to TRBJ2-7, with TRBD2 matching over 13 bases. Germline CDR1 and CDR2: SGHAT and FQNNGV. The CDR3 sequence is 13 residues long.

As regards this clonotype: Germline and junction disagree at one end, which may indicate a read error. The genes are TRBV12-3 or TRBV12-4 and TRBJ2-1; D might be TRBD1 or TRBD2, each matching 6 bases. The length of the CDR3 is 16 residues. The chain's CDR3 is CASSSWGASPYNVQFF. As DNA, the CDR3 is TGTGCCAGCAGTTCCTGGGGGGCTAGCCCCTACAATGTGCAGTTCTTC.

This clonotype is large (0.1 to 1%) by share. The chain joins TRBV12-3 or TRBV12-4 to TRBJ2-7, with 7 bases that match TRBD1. V shed 6 bases, J shed 1 base, and the junction held 3 bases outside the gene matches. The CDR3 runs 13 residues. The CDR3 loop is CASRLGQSYEQYF. The CDR3 nucleotides are TGTGCCAGCAGACTGGGACAGTCCTACGAGCAGTACTTC.

The chain has TRBV4-1 and TRBJ2-2; 8 nucleotides agree with TRBD2. The trim removed 2 bases at V and 7 bases at J, leaving 12 bases unmatched. Per germline, CDR1 MGHRA and CDR2 YSYEKL. This CDR3 is built from 17 residues. The CDR3 region has the DNA TGCGCCAGCAGCCAACCTGGTAGCGGGACGAATATCGGGGAGCTGTTTTTT. Translated: CASSQPGSGTNIGELFF.

In the case of this clonotype: One end of the junction is discordant with germline, which a read error may explain. The rearrangement uses TRBV10-3 and TRBJ2-5, with D possibly matching TRBD1 (6 bases). Looked up from germline, CDR1 is ENHRY and CDR2 is SYGVKD. The CDR3 has 15 residues. The CDR3 spells CVIRDPDRYQETQYF. DNA for the CDR3: TGTGTCATCAGAGACCCCGACAGGTACCAAGAGACCCAGTACTTC.